Each of the 23 T cell receptor beta chains below was sequenced from the same sample in a study of T cell responses to AZD1222 COVID-19 vaccine. TCRdb's table, derived via immunoSEQ multiplex PCR, lists solely in-frame clones and lacks some. The data contain 110,000 to 150,000 clones, 90% to 95% of them singletons. Specimen: peripheral blood, collected after recovery from COVID-19. These receptors were taken from an adult who had recovered from COVID-19.

The V call is TRBV4-2, the J call TRBJ1-1; D gene uncertain. The germline V gene encodes CDR1 LGHNA and CDR2 YNFKEQ. V was clipped by 1 base and J by 4 bases, with 10 bases between them. This CDR3 region has 14 residues. The CDR3 reads CASSQGHSPTEAFF. The CDR3 coding sequence is TGTGCCAGCAGCCAAGGACATTCGCCCACTGAAGCTTTCTTT.

The J gene is TRBJ1-2, the V gene TRBV11-2, with 7 bases fitting TRBD1. The CDR3 runs to 17 residues. Germline V gives CDR1 SGHAT, CDR2 FQNNGV. V trimming: 5 bases; J trimming: 5 bases; junction bases outside the gene matches: 17. This chain's CDR3 is CASSPWGGDRVRYGYTF. The CDR3 nucleotides are TGTGCCAGCAGCCCTTGGGGGGGCGACAGGGTGCGTTATGGCTACACCTTC.

The V call is TRBV6-5, the J call TRBJ1-1; weak D call: TRBD1 (5 bases). V was cut by 6 bases and J by 1 base, with 9 bases left in between. CDR3 length equals 13 residues. The germline V gene has CDR1 MNHEY and CDR2 SVGAGI. The DNA for the CDR3 is TGTGCCAGCAGCTTCGGGACGAACACTGAAGCTTTCTTT. It codes for CASSFGTNTEAFF.

DNA of the CDR3: TGTGCCAGCAGAGCGCAGGGGAGTGGCTACGAGCAGTACTTC. Amino acids: CASRAQGSGYEQYF. The J gene is TRBJ2-7, the V gene TRBV6-5, with TRBD1 as a possible D gene (6 bases). V was pared by 6 bases and J by 3 bases, with 15 bases between. Germline CDR1 reads MNHEY; CDR2 reads SVGAGI. The CDR3 has 14 residues.

This clone was picked up one time. V gene TRBV4-1 combines with J gene TRBJ2-7; D is perhaps TRBD2 (5 bases). Germline CDR1 is MGHRA and CDR2 is YSYEKL. Trimming shortened V by 0 bases and J by 6 bases, and 12 bases separated the two germline ends. This CDR3 comprises 14 residues. The CDR3: CASSQETGEGEQYF. Written as DNA, the CDR3 is TGCGCCAGCAGCCAAGAGACGGGTGAGGGCGAGCAGTACTTC.

As to this clone: This may be a read error, as it is one base from a much larger clone. The rearrangement joins TRBV5-1 to TRBJ2-7, with 10 bases aligning to TRBD2. CDR1 and CDR2 (germline): SGHRS, YFSETQ. Germline trimming cut 3 bases from V and 3 bases from J; bases unmatched to any gene: 0. The CDR3 has 13 residues. The CDR3 reads CASSWTSGYEQYF. CDR3 in DNA: TGCGCCAGCAGCTGGACTAGCGGCTACGAGCAGTACTTC.

The chain combines TRBV27 with TRBJ2-7; 9 positions match TRBD1. J lost 10 bases, V lost 2 bases, and 9 bases had no gene match. From germline, CDR1 is MNHEY and CDR2 SMNVEV (reference sequence). The CDR3 extends over 14 amino acids. For the CDR3, the DNA is TGTGCCAGCAGTTTACCGGGCAGGGACAGGGAACAGTACTTC. It codes for CASSLPGRDREQYF.

The chain couples TRBV5-1 to TRBJ2-5; 12 bases are a match to TRBD2. CDR1 and CDR2 (germline): SGHRS, YFSETQ. This CDR3 region has 15 residues. J was trimmed by 2 bases and V by 3 bases; bases with no gene match: 2. The CDR3 coding sequence is TGCGCCAGCAGCTCAGGGACTAGCGGGCAAGAGACCCAGTACTTC. This codes for CASSSGTSGQETQYF.

The V gene is TRBV6-2 or TRBV6-3, the J gene TRBJ2-1; either TRBD1 or TRBD2 may supply D (5 bases each). CDR3 size: 15 residues. V lost 0 bases to trimming and J lost 3 bases, with 9 bases between them. Germline-derived CDR1 and CDR2 are MNHEY and SVGEGT. The CDR3, as DNA: TGTGCCAGCAGTTACTCTGGGACCATCTACAATGAGCAGTTCTTC. It translates to CASSYSGTIYNEQFF.

V gene TRBV7-2 combines with J gene TRBJ2-1; D is unresolved. Germline V gene data show CDR1 as SGHTA and CDR2 as FQGNSA. V lost 5 bases and J 8 bases, leaving 19 bases between the germline ends. The CDR3 is 15 residues long. The CDR3 region is CASSHYSNGIDEQFF. In nucleotides, the CDR3 is TGTGCCAGCAGCCACTACAGTAATGGGATCGATGAGCAGTTCTTC.

The chain is built from TRBV5-1 and TRBJ2-7; TRBD1 agrees at 7 bases. V lost 7 bases, J lost 3 bases, and 13 bases stayed unmatched. Germline V gives CDR1 SGHRS, CDR2 YFSETQ. There are 15 residues in the CDR3. The CDR3 nucleotides are TGCGCCAGCCGCAGCGGACAGGTTGGGGTCTACGAGCAGTACTTC. Its translation is CASRSGQVGVYEQYF.

The CDR3, as DNA: TGCAGTGGCGGGATCAACTACGAGCAGTACTTC. It encodes CSGGINYEQYF. The J gene is TRBJ2-7, the V gene TRBV20-1; weak D call: TRBD2 (6 bases). Trimming stripped 7 bases from V and 3 bases from J, with 10 bases between. The CDR3 spans 11 residues. CDR1 is DFQATT and CDR2 is SNEGSKA in the germline V gene (reference sequence).

The chain is built from TRBV29-1 and TRBJ1-1, with D possibly TRBD1 on 5 matching bases. CDR1 and CDR2 from the germline V gene are SQVTM and ANQGSEA. The V end lost 5 bases, the J end lost 9 bases, and 22 bases lay between the germline ends. This CDR3 is 14 amino acids long. The CDR3, as DNA: TGCAGCGTTCTTACCGGGATTACAGGAGGACAAGCTTTCTTT. Translated: CSVLTGITGGQAFF.

V gene TRBV5-1 combines with J gene TRBJ2-1, with D tentatively TRBD2 (6 bases). This CDR3 is built from 13 residues. Trimming removed 5 bases at V and 1 base at J, with 7 bases between. Per germline, CDR1 SGHRS and CDR2 YFSETQ. This chain's CDR3 is CASRRGSYNEQFF. Written as DNA, the CDR3 is TGCGCCAGCAGACGGGGGTCCTACAATGAGCAGTTCTTC.

V and J are TRBV12-5 and TRBJ1-5, with D unclear. Germline values: CDR1 LGHNT, CDR2 FRNRAP. Trimming removed 9 bases from V and 5 bases from J, with 8 bases in between. There are 11 residues in the CDR3. The DNA of the CDR3 is TGTGCTAGCCGGTGTGATCAGCCCCAGCATTTT. Translation gives CASRCDQPQHF.

The CDR3 nucleotides read TGCGCCAGCAGCTTGGAAGGCGGCTTGAAACCCCAGCATTTT. Protein: CASSLEGGLKPQHF. The V gene is TRBV5-1, the J gene TRBJ1-5, with unresolved D. Germline V CDR1 and CDR2: SGHRS, YFSETQ. V lost 0 bases to trimming and J lost 10 bases, with 14 bases between them. The CDR3 loop spans 14 amino acids.

The rearrangement links TRBV5-1 to TRBJ2-7, with 7 bases that match TRBD1. CDR1 and CDR2 (germline): SGHRS, YFSETQ. The J segment lost 6 bases and the V segment lost 0 bases, leaving 9 bases of the junction unmatched. CDR3 size: 15 residues. CDR3 coding DNA: TGCGCCAGCAGCTTGGACGGGACAGTTAGAAGCGAGCAGTACTTC. Its translation is CASSLDGTVRSEQYF.

The chain combines TRBV6-5 with TRBJ2-7, with a weak D call TRBD1 (6 bases). The germline CDR1 and CDR2 sequences are MNHEY and SVGAGI. The CDR3 is made up of 14 amino acids. V was clipped by 0 bases and J by 6 bases, with 12 bases between them. CDR3 coding DNA: TGTGCCAGCAGTTACTCCACAGGGACCAGCGAGCAGTACTTC. It yields the protein CASSYSTGTSEQYF.

The chain uses TRBV19 and TRBJ2-1; D might be TRBD1 (6 bases). Per germline, CDR1 LNHDA and CDR2 SQIVND (reference sequence). The CDR3 totals 16 residues. V lost 0 bases and J 9 bases, leaving 18 bases between the germline ends. The CDR3 spells CASSIDFGTQGGEQFF. CDR3 coding DNA: TGTGCCAGTAGTATAGATTTCGGAACCCAAGGGGGTGAGCAGTTCTTC.

This chain uses TRBV5-6 with TRBJ2-4; D is possibly TRBD1 or TRBD2 (5 bases each). The CDR3 length is 14 residues. CDR1 SGHDT and CDR2 YYEEEE come from the germline V gene. With 4 bases removed from V and 7 bases from J, the gap between germline ends came to 15 bases. The CDR3 region has the DNA TGTGCCAGCAGCCGCACTAGGGACGCTAACATTCAGTACTTC. Translating it yields CASSRTRDANIQYF.

The V and J genes are TRBV19 and TRBJ1-1; D might be TRBD1 (6 bases). Germline loops: CDR1 LNHDA, CDR2 SQIVND (reference sequence). CDR3 length equals 12 residues. The germline V and J ends were trimmed by 8 bases and 5 bases, with 12 bases remaining between them. CDR3 region: CASRQGITEAFF. In DNA form, the CDR3 reads TGTGCCAGTCGGCAGGGGATTACTGAAGCTTTCTTT.

The genes are TRBV9 and TRBJ2-2, with TRBD1 matching over 8 bases. Germline V gives CDR1 SGDLS, CDR2 YYNGEE. The CDR3 runs to 15 residues. V was pared by 4 bases and J by 2 bases, with 4 bases of the junction left unmatched. The CDR3 sequence is CASSPGQANTGELFF. The CDR3, as DNA: TGTGCCAGCAGCCCGGGACAGGCTAACACCGGGGAGCTGTTTTTT. The variable domain in full, with the rest retrieved from reference TRBV9 and TRBJ2-2, is DSGVTQTPKHLITATGQRVTLRCSPRSGDLSVYWYQQSLDQGLQFLIQYYNGEERAKGNILERFSAQQFPDLHSELNLSSLELGDSALYFCASSPGQANTGELFFGEGSRLTVL.

The rearrangement links TRBV5-5 to TRBJ1-2, with 8 positions matching TRBD1. The V gene's germline CDR1 is SGHKS and CDR2 YYEKEE (reference sequence). This CDR3 comprises 16 residues. V was pared by 2 bases and J by 6 bases, with 12 bases of the junction left unmatched. The CDR3 spells CASSLGQGPLKHGYTF. Here the CDR3 DNA reads TGTGCCAGCAGCTTAGGACAGGGCCCACTGAAACATGGCTACACCTTC. The whole variable domain, remainder taken from reference TRBV5-5 and TRBJ1-2, is DAGVTQSPTHLIKTRGQQVTLRCSPISGHKSVSWYQQVLGQGPQFIFQYYEKEERGRGNFPDRFSARQFPNYSSELNVNALLLGDSALYLCASSLGQGPLKHGYTFGSGTRLTVV.